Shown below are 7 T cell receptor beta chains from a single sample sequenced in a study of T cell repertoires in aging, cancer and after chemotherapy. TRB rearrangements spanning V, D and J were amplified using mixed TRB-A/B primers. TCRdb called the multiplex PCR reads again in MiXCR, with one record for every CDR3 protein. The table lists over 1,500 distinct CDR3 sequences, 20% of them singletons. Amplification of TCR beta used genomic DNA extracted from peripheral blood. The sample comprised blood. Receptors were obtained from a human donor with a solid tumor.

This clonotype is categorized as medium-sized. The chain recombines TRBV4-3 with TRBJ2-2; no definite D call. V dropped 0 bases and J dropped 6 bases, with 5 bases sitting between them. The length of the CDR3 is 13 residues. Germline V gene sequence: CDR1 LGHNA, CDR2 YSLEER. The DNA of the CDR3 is TGCGCCAGCAGCCAAGACCGGGCCGGGGAGCTGTTTTTT. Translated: CASSQDRAGELFF.

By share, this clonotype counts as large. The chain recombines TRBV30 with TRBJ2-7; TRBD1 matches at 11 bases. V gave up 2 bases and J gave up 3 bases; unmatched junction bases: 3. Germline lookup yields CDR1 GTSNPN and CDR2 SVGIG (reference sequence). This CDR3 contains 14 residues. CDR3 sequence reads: CAWSTGTGGYEQYF. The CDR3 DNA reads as TGTGCCTGGAGTACCGGGACAGGGGGCTACGAGCAGTACTTC.

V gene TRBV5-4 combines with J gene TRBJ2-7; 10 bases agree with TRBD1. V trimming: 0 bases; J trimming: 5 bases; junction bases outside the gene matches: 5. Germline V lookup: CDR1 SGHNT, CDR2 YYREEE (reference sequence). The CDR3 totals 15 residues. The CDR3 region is CASSLDPGTGDEQYF. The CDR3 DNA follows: TGTGCCAGCAGCTTGGATCCCGGGACAGGGGACGAGCAGTACTTC.

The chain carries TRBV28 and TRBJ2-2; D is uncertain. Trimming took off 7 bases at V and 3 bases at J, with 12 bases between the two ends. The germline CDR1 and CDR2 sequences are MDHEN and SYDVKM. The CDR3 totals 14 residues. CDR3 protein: CASKASGDTGELFF. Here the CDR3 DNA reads TGTGCCAGCAAAGCATCCGGTGACACCGGGGAGCTGTTTTTT.

CDR3 protein: CASREGSTDTQYF. DNA for the CDR3: TGCGCCAGCAGGGAAGGGAGCACAGATACGCAGTATTTT. The J gene is TRBJ2-3, the V gene TRBV5-1; D not certain. This CDR3 comprises 13 residues. V dropped 5 bases and J dropped 0 bases, with 7 bases sitting between them. Germline-derived CDR1 and CDR2 are SGHRS and YFSETQ.

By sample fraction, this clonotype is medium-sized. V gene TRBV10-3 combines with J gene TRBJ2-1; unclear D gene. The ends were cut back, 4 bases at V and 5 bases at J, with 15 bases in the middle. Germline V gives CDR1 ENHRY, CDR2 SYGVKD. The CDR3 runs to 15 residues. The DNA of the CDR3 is TGTGCCATCAGTGGTAGTAGCAACAACAACAATGAGCAGTTCTTC. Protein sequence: CAISGSSNNNNEQFF.

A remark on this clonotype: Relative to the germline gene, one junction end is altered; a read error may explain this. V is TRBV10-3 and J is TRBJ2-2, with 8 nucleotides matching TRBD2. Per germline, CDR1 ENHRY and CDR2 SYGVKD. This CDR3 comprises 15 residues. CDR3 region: CASRRLAGNTGELFF. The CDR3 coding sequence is TGCGCCAGCAGGCGGCTAGCGGGGAACACCGGGGAGCTGTTTTTT.